This passage covers 28 T cell receptor beta chains from one sample sequenced in a study of blood T cell repertoires in COVID-19. Sequencing used immunoSEQ multiplex PCR; TCRdb keeps in-frame clones, though not all of them. The sample includes about 160,000 clones, approximately 91% seen only once; the top ten take roughly 2.3%. The sequencing sample was made of peripheral blood. These receptors were obtained from a man between 18 and 29 years old with acute or convalescent COVID-19.

Only a few counts were recorded for this clone. In nucleotides, the CDR3 is TGTGCCAGCAACCCTCGCGGGACAGGGAGCCGTGGCTACACCTTC. This sequence encodes CASNPRGTGSRGYTF. The V gene is TRBV14, the J gene TRBJ1-2; TRBD1 aligns across 9 bases. The CDR3 has 15 residues. The germline V gene has CDR1 SGHDN and CDR2 FVKESK. V shed 7 bases, J shed 7 bases, and the junction held 13 bases outside the gene matches. The full variable domain, its missing parts supplied by reference TRBV14 and TRBJ1-2, is EAGVTQFPSHSVIEKGQTVTLRCDPISGHDNLYWYRRVMGKEIKFLLHFVKESKQDESGMPNNRFLAERTGGTYSTLKVQPAELEDSGVYFCASNPRGTGSRGYTFGSGTRLTVV.

The chain has TRBV6-1 and TRBJ1-6, with D uncertain. This CDR3 comprises 18 residues. Germline V gene sequence: CDR1 MNHNS, CDR2 SASEGT. Trimming cost V 1 base and J 0 bases, with 13 bases left between them. The CDR3 DNA reads TGTGCCAGCAGTGAAGATCTGGTGGACTTCTCCTATAATTCACCCCTCCACTTT. Amino acids: CASSEDLVDFSYNSPLHF.

This clone appeared a single time. The CDR3 region has the DNA TGTGCCAGCAAAACGACCTACGGGGAGGGGAGAAAAGAGACCCAGTACTTC. It codes for CASKTTYGEGRKETQYF. The genes are TRBV27 and TRBJ2-5; 7 positions agree with TRBD2. The CDR3 contains 17 residues. CDR1 and CDR2 from the germline V gene are MNHEY and SMNVEV (reference sequence). J gave up 3 bases and V 7 bases, and 17 bases lay outside the gene matches.

This chain joins TRBV19 and TRBJ1-1; D ambiguous. Trimming pared 6 bases from V and 0 bases from J, leaving 14 bases between. The CDR3 consists of 15 residues. Germline loops: CDR1 LNHDA, CDR2 SQIVND (reference sequence). The CDR3 bases are TGTGCCAGTAGCCGGCAGGTTATTATGAACACTGAAGCTTTCTTT. The encoded protein is CASSRQVIMNTEAFF.

The rearrangement uses TRBV5-5 and TRBJ1-2; 7 nucleotides align to TRBD1. Germline V gene data show CDR1 as SGHKS and CDR2 as YYEKEE (reference sequence). This CDR3 spans 16 amino acids. V lost 2 bases, J lost 4 bases, and 11 bases stayed unmatched. CDR3 protein: CASSFLPGQSSYGYTF. The CDR3 nucleotides are TGTGCCAGCAGCTTCTTACCGGGACAGTCCAGCTATGGCTACACCTTC. The full variable domain, its missing parts supplied by reference TRBV5-5 and TRBJ1-2, is DAGVTQSPTHLIKTRGQQVTLRCSPISGHKSVSWYQQVLGQGPQFIFQYYEKEERGRGNFPDRFSARQFPNYSSELNVNALLLGDSALYLCASSFLPGQSSYGYTFGSGTRLTVV.

As DNA, the CDR3 is TGTGCCAGCAGCTTGGACTACTACGAGCAGTACTTC. Amino acid sequence: CASSLDYYEQYF. The genes are TRBV7-9 and TRBJ2-7, with a possible D match to TRBD2 (6 bases). V shed 3 bases and J shed 3 bases, with 6 bases lying between them. This CDR3 has 12 residues. Germline loops: CDR1 SEHNR, CDR2 FQNEAQ (reference sequence).

A word on this clone: The same CDR3 arises from other DNA sequences in this sample as well. This chain connects TRBV5-4 to TRBJ2-7; D gene unclear. The germline V and J ends were trimmed by 4 bases and 4 bases, with 9 bases remaining between them. This CDR3 is 12 amino acids long. Germline CDR1 and CDR2: SGHNT and YYREEE (reference sequence). The CDR3, as DNA: TGTGCCAGCAGCCTTGGCGGTTACGAGCAGTACTTC. Residues: CASSLGGYEQYF.

The chain joins TRBV19 to TRBJ2-2, with unresolved D. The CDR3 sequence is 14 residues long. Germline V gives CDR1 LNHDA, CDR2 SQIVND (reference sequence). The V gene lost 8 bases and the J gene lost 4 bases, with 14 bases spanning the gap. This CDR3 is CASRTMPPTGELFF. The DNA for the CDR3 is TGTGCCAGTCGAACAATGCCGCCCACCGGGGAGCTGTTTTTT.

CDR3 residues: CASSHGTSGGDEQFF. DNA of the CDR3: TGCGCCAGCAGCCACGGGACTAGCGGAGGGGATGAGCAGTTCTTC. The chain has TRBV5-1 and TRBJ2-1, with 11 nucleotides matching TRBD2. CDR1 is SGHRS and CDR2 is YFSETQ in the germline V gene. The ends lost 4 bases at V and 8 bases at J; junction bases unmatched: 8. This CDR3 is built from 15 residues.

This chain uses TRBV11-3 with TRBJ2-3, with 7 bases matching TRBD2. CDR3 length: 16 amino acids. Trimming at V came to 5 bases and at J to 5 bases, leaving 13 bases not matched to a gene. In germline, CDR1 is SGHNT, CDR2 YENEEA. Here the CDR3 reads CASSPIAGGSIDTQYF. The DNA for the CDR3 is TGTGCCAGCAGCCCCATTGCTGGCGGGAGTATAGATACGCAGTATTTT.

Concerning this clone: The sample has other DNA sequences that encode this CDR3 too. This rearrangement joins TRBV19 to TRBJ1-1; 7 bases match TRBD1. With V trimmed by 9 bases and J by 5 bases, 9 bases remained unmatched. This CDR3 comprises 13 residues. CDR1 and CDR2 (germline): LNHDA, SQIVND (reference sequence). CDR3 DNA: TGTGCCAGCAGTTCAGGGGGAAGAACTGAAGCTTTCTTT. Its protein is CASSSGGRTEAFF.

The chain uses TRBV2 and TRBJ1-4, with D unresolved. The CDR3 is 10 amino acids. The V gene's germline CDR1 is SNHLY and CDR2 FYNNEI. Trimming pared 6 bases from V and 11 bases from J, leaving 7 bases between. The CDR3 loop reads CASRIDKLFF. The CDR3 region has the DNA TGTGCCAGCAGGATAGATAAACTGTTTTTT.

The chain links TRBV12-5 to TRBJ2-7; 11 nucleotides align to TRBD2. CDR3 size: 13 residues. In germline, CDR1 is LGHNT, CDR2 FRNRAP. In DNA, the CDR3 is TGTGGCCGGCTAGCGGGGGGACCCTACGAGCAGTACTTC. It translates to CGRLAGGPYEQYF.

The gene calls are TRBV5-1 and TRBJ2-3; a weak D match, TRBD2 (6 bases). With 3 bases removed from V and 5 bases from J, the gap between germline ends came to 16 bases. CDR1 and CDR2 from the germline V gene are SGHRS and YFSETQ. The CDR3 has 15 amino acids. CDR3 region: CASSSGRSGLDTQYF. DNA for the CDR3: TGCGCCAGCAGCTCTGGAAGGAGCGGGTTAGATACGCAGTATTTT.

As concerns this clone: Other DNA sequences in this sample translate to the same CDR3. Here the CDR3 DNA reads TGCAGCGTCGTAGGACAGGGGAACTACGAGCAGTACTTC. As protein: CSVVGQGNYEQYF. The gene calls are TRBV29-1 and TRBJ2-7, with 9 bases matching TRBD1. The V and J ends lost 6 bases and 3 bases, in that order; junction bases with no gene match: 6. The length of the CDR3 is 13 residues. Looked up from germline, CDR1 is SQVTM and CDR2 is ANQGSEA.

The chain carries TRBV19 and TRBJ1-2; 8 nucleotides align to TRBD1. Unmatched junction bases numbered 3, after V lost 5 bases and J lost 1 base. The CDR3 runs 14 residues. In germline, CDR1 is LNHDA, CDR2 SQIVND (reference sequence). This CDR3 is CASSPGTGNYGYTF. CDR3 bases: TGTGCCAGTAGTCCTGGGACAGGTAACTATGGCTACACCTTC.

The chain couples TRBV3-1 (or the pseudogene TRBV3-2) to TRBJ1-1; D is perhaps TRBD1 (6 bases). V lost 3 bases, J lost 2 bases, and 10 bases lay in between. This CDR3 is 14 amino acids long. Looked up from germline, CDR1 is LGHDT and CDR2 is YNNKEL (reference sequence). CDR3 loop: CASSHRGRNTEAFF. CDR3 nucleotides: TGTGCCAGCAGCCACAGGGGTAGAAACACTGAAGCTTTCTTT.

This clone was found a few times. This chain connects TRBV6-6 to TRBJ1-4; D is perhaps TRBD1 (6 bases). The germline CDR1 and CDR2 sequences are MNHNY and SVGAGI (reference sequence). Between the trimmed V and J ends, which lost 6 bases and 8 bases, there was a span of 19 bases. The CDR3 consists of 15 residues. The CDR3 DNA is TGTGCCAGCAGCCCCCGGGGGGCCGGGTTGGAAAAACTGTTTTTT. This gives the protein CASSPRGAGLEKLFF.

This clone was seen once. This chain uses TRBV5-1 with TRBJ2-1; 9 bases match TRBD2. The germline V gene encodes CDR1 SGHRS and CDR2 YFSETQ. V was clipped by 1 base and J by 0 bases; unmatched bases: 14. This CDR3 has 20 residues. The DNA for the CDR3 is TGCGCCAGCAGCTTGTGGACCCGGAATGCGGGGGGGAGCTCCTACAATGAGCAGTTCTTC. Translation: CASSLWTRNAGGSSYNEQFF. Full variable domain (outside the CDR3, taken from reference TRBV5-1 and TRBJ2-1): KAGVTQTPRYLIKTRGQQVTLSCSPISGHRSVSWYQQTPGQGLQFLFEYFSETQRNKGNFPGRFSGRQFSNSRSEMNVSTLELGDSALYLCASSLWTRNAGGSSYNEQFFGPGTRLTVL.

V is TRBV20-1 and J is TRBJ2-1; possible D gene TRBD2, 5 bases. CDR1 and CDR2 from the germline V gene are DFQATT and SNEGSKA (reference sequence). V was cut by 3 bases and J by 0 bases, with 15 bases left in between. The CDR3 is 16 amino acids. CDR3 bases: TGCAGTGCTAGTAACAGCATGGGGAGCTCCTACAATGAGCAGTTCTTC. Translation gives CSASNSMGSSYNEQFF.

This clone was found once. The rearrangement joins TRBV3-1 (or the pseudogene TRBV3-2) to TRBJ1-1, with D hard to call. The ends were cut back, 1 base at V and 1 base at J, with 13 bases in the middle. The CDR3 is 16 amino acids. Germline V lookup: CDR1 LGHDT, CDR2 YNNKEL (reference sequence). In DNA, the CDR3 is TGTGCCAGCAGCCAAGCGGTGAGTCACCCGAACACTGAAGCTTTCTTT. Translation gives CASSQAVSHPNTEAFF.

The chain carries TRBV18 and TRBJ1-2, with D tentatively TRBD1 (6 bases). This CDR3 has 15 residues. Trimming shortened V by 3 bases and J by 8 bases, and 19 bases separated the two germline ends. The germline CDR1 and CDR2 sequences are KGHSH and LQKENI. The CDR3, as DNA: TGTGCCAGCTCACCTTACGTGTGGACAGAAGAAGGCTACACCTTC. Its translation is CASSPYVWTEEGYTF. Complete variable domain (other parts from reference TRBV18 and TRBJ1-2): NAGVMQNPRHLVRRRGQEARLRCSPMKGHSHVYWYRQLPEEGLKFMVYLQKENIIDESGMPKERFSAEFPKEGPSILRIQQVVRGDSAAYFCASSPYVWTEEGYTFGSGTRLTVV.

V and J are TRBV19 and TRBJ2-5; 8 bases line up with TRBD2. The CDR3 has 14 amino acids. Germline V gives CDR1 LNHDA, CDR2 SQIVND (reference sequence). After removal of 7 bases from V and 5 bases from J, the junction contained 9 bases not matched to a gene. CDR3 protein: CASTPGGAWETQYF. Here the CDR3 DNA reads TGTGCCAGTACCCCCGGGGGGGCCTGGGAGACCCAGTACTTC.

The rearrangement links TRBV11-2 to TRBJ1-4; 7 nucleotides align to TRBD1. This CDR3 is 14 amino acids long. The J segment lost 6 bases and the V segment lost 5 bases, leaving 6 bases of the junction unmatched. Per the germline V gene, CDR1 is SGHAT and CDR2 is FQNNGV. The CDR3 DNA sequence: TGTGCCAGCAGCCTAGGGGGCCGTGATGAAAAACTGTTTTTT. Residues: CASSLGGRDEKLFF.

This rearrangement joins TRBV6-1 to TRBJ1-5, with 10 nucleotides matching TRBD1. V shed 2 bases and J 6 bases; nucleotides not matched to a gene: 16. The CDR3 spans 19 residues. Germline V CDR1 and CDR2: MNHNS, SASEGT. CDR3 amino acids: CASSELPGTGARRGQPQHF. DNA for the CDR3: TGTGCCAGCAGTGAACTACCGGGGACAGGGGCCCGCCGGGGTCAGCCCCAGCATTTT.

This clone has a single count. The chain couples TRBV7-2 to TRBJ1-6, with TRBD1 identical over 7 bases. The ends lost 5 bases at V and 10 bases at J; junction bases unmatched: 8. The V gene's germline CDR1 is SGHTA and CDR2 FQGNSA. This CDR3 region has 14 residues. The CDR3 loop reads CASSPGTEHSPLHF. CDR3 coding DNA: TGTGCCAGCAGCCCGGGGACAGAGCACTCACCCCTCCACTTT.

The chain carries TRBV18 and TRBJ1-1; 8 bases line up with TRBD1. J was trimmed by 5 bases and V by 3 bases; bases with no gene match: 8. The CDR3 consists of 15 residues. Germline V CDR1 and CDR2: KGHSH, LQKENI. For the CDR3, the DNA is TGTGCCAGCTCACCCGAAGGACAGGGAGGAACTGAAGCTTTCTTT. It is translated as CASSPEGQGGTEAFF.

The rearrangement joins TRBV19 to TRBJ2-7; TRBD2 matches at 9 bases. Germline V gives CDR1 LNHDA, CDR2 SQIVND (reference sequence). The CDR3 is made up of 13 amino acids. V was clipped by 8 bases and J by 5 bases; unmatched bases: 7. The CDR3, as DNA: TGTGCCAGTCTCAGGACTAGCGAGGACGAGCAGTACTTC. Residues: CASLRTSEDEQYF. The variable domain in full, completed from reference TRBV19 and TRBJ2-7, reads DGGITQSPKYLFRKEGQNVTLSCEQNLNHDAMYWYRQDPGQGLRLIYYSQIVNDFQKGDIAEGYSVSREKKESFPLTVTSAQKNPTAFYLCASLRTSEDEQYFGPGTRLTVT.